This TCR beta chain is drawn from a study of vaccination effects on CD4 cells after COVID-19. General study results and limits: Clones of infection and vaccine origin contracted markedly late after vaccination.

Measured with immunoSEQ multiplex PCR; TCRdb has only the in-frame clones, and not every one. The sample comprises over 55,000 clones, roughly 75% of which are singletons, and 3.5% to 4.5% rests with the top ten. Germline V gene data show CDR1 as SGHTA and CDR2 as FQGNSA. Trimming took 5 bases from V and 2 from J, leaving 13 bases between them. The CDR3 runs to 15 residues. This clone was seen just once. The target antigen is unknown. Sequencing in the ViraFEST assay came after antigen-specific CD4+ T cells had been expanded with viral peptide pools, which were used to stimulate PBMC. At the end of less than 12 days of culture, CD4+ T cells were isolated. None of the vaccinated had previously contracted SARS-CoV-2, and their nucleocapsid antibodies tested negative.

The chain combines TRBV7-2 with TRBJ1-3; D ambiguous. The sequences come from CD4+ T cells from PBMCs cultured with HCoV-OC43 spike peptides, collected before COVID-19 vaccination. Indicated subset: HCoV-OC43 spike overlapping peptide pool stimulation. The sequence derives from a human donor who received a COVID-19 vaccine. CDR3 nucleotide sequence: TGTGCCAGCAGCCCGCGGCAGTCCGCTGGAAACACCATATATTTT. Its protein is CASSPRQSAGNTIYF.